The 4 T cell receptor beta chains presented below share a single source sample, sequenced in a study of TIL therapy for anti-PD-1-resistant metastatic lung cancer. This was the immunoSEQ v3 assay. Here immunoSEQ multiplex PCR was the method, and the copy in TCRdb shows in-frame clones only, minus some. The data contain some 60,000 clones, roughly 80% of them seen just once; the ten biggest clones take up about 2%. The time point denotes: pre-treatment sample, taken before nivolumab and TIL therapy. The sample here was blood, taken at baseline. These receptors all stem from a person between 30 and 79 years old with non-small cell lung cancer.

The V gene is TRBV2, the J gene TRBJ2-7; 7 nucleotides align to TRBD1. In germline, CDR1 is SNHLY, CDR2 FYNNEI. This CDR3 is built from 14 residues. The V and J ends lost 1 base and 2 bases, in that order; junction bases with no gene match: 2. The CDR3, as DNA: TGTGCCAGCAGTGAAGGGGGACAGACCTACGAGCAGTACTTC. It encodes CASSEGGQTYEQYF.

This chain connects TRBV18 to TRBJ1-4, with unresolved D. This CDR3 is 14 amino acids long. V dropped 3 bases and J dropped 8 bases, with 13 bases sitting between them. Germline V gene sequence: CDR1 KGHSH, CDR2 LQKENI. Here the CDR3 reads CASSPDRRSEKLFF. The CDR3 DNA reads TGTGCCAGCTCACCGGACCGCAGATCGGAAAAACTGTTTTTT.

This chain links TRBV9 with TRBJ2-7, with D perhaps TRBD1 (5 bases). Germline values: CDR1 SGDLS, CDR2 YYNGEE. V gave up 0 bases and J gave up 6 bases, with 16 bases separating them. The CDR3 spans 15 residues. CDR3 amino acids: CASSVGTGVAREQYF. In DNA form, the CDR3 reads TGTGCCAGCAGCGTAGGTACAGGCGTTGCCCGCGAGCAGTACTTC.

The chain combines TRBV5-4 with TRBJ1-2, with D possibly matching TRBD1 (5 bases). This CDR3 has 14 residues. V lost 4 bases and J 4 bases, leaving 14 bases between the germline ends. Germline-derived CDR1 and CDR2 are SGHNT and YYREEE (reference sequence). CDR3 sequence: CASSITGTLYGYTF. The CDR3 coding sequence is TGTGCCAGCAGCATTACAGGCACTCTCTATGGCTACACCTTC.